This TCR beta chain came from a study of cytomegalovirus exposure and HLA in healthy donors (dated by TCRdb to the late 2010s). With regard to the full study: The 650 to 750 repertoires of the first cohort and the 120 validation repertoires were produced on the same platform, according to a later analysis. To predict cytomegalovirus infection status, the study combined high-throughput TCR immunosequencing, statistical association of individual TCRs with disease status, and machine learning. The aim of the study was to test whether cataloging public T cell receptors could identify signatures of past pathogen exposure. Besides the first cohort of roughly 660 subjects, a separate validation cohort made up of 120 different subjects was used.

The method was the immunoSEQ multiplex PCR assay. The authors' pipeline ran thus. A statistical classification framework was built for diagnosing cytomegalovirus status from the catalog of TCR beta chain sequences. The source is immuneACCESS, and TCRdb retained only in-frame sequences with V and J called. Part of the clones is not carried over; for the studies checked, unresolved V genes explain less than half of this, and the remainder is unexplained. V, J and clone size are taken as reported in that table, and D and trimming were inferred from the DNA itself. The sample yields about 98,000 clones; less than 90% were counted once. Together, the top ten hold 5.5% to 7.5% of the sample. Donors formed part of the validation cohort, which comprised about 120 subjects and was distinct from the first cohort of 666 subjects. Results the study describes overall, beyond this receptor: The classifier was reported to diagnose cytomegalovirus status with high specificity and sensitivity in both the original and validation cohorts. A later analysis had no HLA typing for the validation cohort, so co-occurrence there was scored across all 120 or so repertoires. The authors suggested that the approach could potentially be generalized to other disease states and immunological phenotypes. Most TCR sequences were observed very rarely across donors, whereas some public TCRs were present in many individuals. Of the cluster scores, around 95% were above 0 in a later analysis, which found that TCRs clustered in the first cohort also tended to co-occur in the 120 or so validation repertoires. In the study, around 150 TCR beta chains were listed as associated with cytomegalovirus. In vitro tests confirmed that a few of the cytomegalovirus-associated TCR beta chains recognize cytomegalovirus antigens.

Reading from cysteine to phenylalanine, the CDR3 counts 17 amino acids. The entry retains the CDR3 DNA only, 51 bases that are in frame from base 1. In the germline V gene, CDR1 corresponds to SGHVS and CDR2 to FQNEAQ. Relative to germline, V is missing 0 bases and J is missing 9 bases, with 6 bases of the junction outside any gene match. A note on this clone: Its antigen target is currently unknown. One base away there is no much larger clone; base qualities are not given.

The chain employs TRBV7-8 and TRBJ2-1, with 15 bases in between that match TRBD2. This receptor was obtained from a man between 18 and 35 years old in good health and CMV-seropositive. The sample consisted of PBMCs. The nucleotide sequence reads TGTGCCAGCAGCTTAGCGAGGACTAGCGGGAGGGTCCGTGAGCAGTTCTTC. Translated, it reads CASSLARTSGRVREQFF.